A selection of T cell receptor beta chains follows, all from one sample in a study of multiple sclerosis patients with progressive multifocal leukoencephalopathy. The repertoire was sequenced with immunoSEQ multiplex PCR; TCRdb's copy has only in-frame clones and lacks some. The table shows fewer than 35,000 clones, with 90% to 95% occurring only once. Sequenced sample: PBMCs. The receptor source for this set is a man aged 25-45 years with multiple sclerosis. CDR3s include the opening cysteine and the closing phenylalanine or tryptophan. The order of the fields is D gene, V gene, J gene, CDR3 DNA, CDR3 protein. A D gene is named only where the DNA matches it firmly.

D: TRBD1
V: TRBV18
J: TRBJ2-7
DNA: TGTGCCAGCTCTGCCGGGACAGGGCTCTACGAGCAGTACTTC
CDR3: CASSAGTGLYEQYF

D: TRBD1
V: TRBV29-1
J: TRBJ2-7
DNA: TGCAGCGTTCGGGACAGGGGGACCTACGAGCAGTACTTC
CDR3: CSVRDRGTYEQYF

D: NA
V: TRBV7-2
J: TRBJ1-1
DNA: TGTGCCAGCAGCTTAGCTGGACATGTAGTCACTGAAGCTTTCTTT
CDR3: CASSLAGHVVTEAFF

D: TRBD1
V: TRBV6-5
J: TRBJ1-2
DNA: TGTGCCAGCAGTTCCTCCGGGACAGCGAACTATGGCTACACCTTC
CDR3: CASSSSGTANYGYTF

D: TRBD1
V: TRBV7-3
J: TRBJ1-6
DNA: TGTGCCAGCAGCCTCGGGACAGAAAATTCACCCCTCCACTTT
CDR3: CASSLGTENSPLHF

D: TRBD2
V: TRBV6-1
J: TRBJ2-3
DNA: TGTGCCAGCAGTCCGGGACTAGCGACAGATACGCAGTATTTT
CDR3: CASSPGLATDTQYF

D: TRBD2
V: TRBV6-4
J: TRBJ2-1
DNA: TGTGCCAGCAGCGTACTAGCGGGAGGTTACAATGAGCAGTTCTTC
CDR3: CASSVLAGGYNEQFF

D: NA
V: TRBV21-1
J: TRBJ2-3
DNA: TGTGCCAGCAGCAAAGCGGGAGGCCCTACAGATACGCAGTATTTT
CDR3: CASSKAGGPTDTQYF

D: NA
V: TRBV19
J: TRBJ1-5
DNA: TGTGCCAGTAGAAGAGACAGAAGAGGACCCCAGCATTTT
CDR3: CASRRDRRGPQHF

D: TRBD1
V: TRBV15
J: TRBJ1-5
DNA: TGTGCCACCAGCAGCCGAGGGGGCCGTCAGCCCCAGCATTTT
CDR3: CATSSRGGRQPQHF

D: NA
V: TRBV7-3
J: TRBJ2-5
DNA: TGTGCCAGCAGCTTAATCGGTTCACGGCAAGAGACCCAGTACTTC
CDR3: CASSLIGSRQETQYF

D: TRBD2
V: TRBV18
J: TRBJ2-7
DNA: TGTGCCAGCTCACGGGGACTAGCGGGATCCTACGAGCAGTACTTC
CDR3: CASSRGLAGSYEQYF

D: TRBD1
V: TRBV19
J: TRBJ1-4
DNA: TGTGCCAGTAGGCCAGGGGGCTCAACTAATGAAAAACTGTTTTTT
CDR3: CASRPGGSTNEKLFF

D: NA
V: TRBV27
J: TRBJ1-2
DNA: TGTGCCAGCAGTTCTCGAGGGGGCTATGGCTACACCTTC
CDR3: CASSSRGGYGYTF

D: TRBD2
V: TRBV4-1
J: TRBJ2-7
DNA: TGCGCCAGCAGCCAACCCGTAGCGGGAGTGGGCGAGCAGTACTTC
CDR3: CASSQPVAGVGEQYF

D: NA
V: TRBV4-1
J: TRBJ1-2
DNA: TGCGCCAGCACCCCCCGGCACACTGCGACGGGCGAATATGGCTACACCTTC
CDR3: CASTPRHTATGEYGYTF

D: NA
V: TRBV2
J: TRBJ1-5
DNA: TGTGCCAGCAGTGAGGAGGCCGGAGGGAATCAGCCCCAGCATTTT
CDR3: CASSEEAGGNQPQHF

D: TRBD2
V: TRBV30
J: TRBJ2-1
DNA: TGTGCCTGGAGTGTGGCTAGCGGCCTGCCTGGGGAGCAGTTCTTC
CDR3: CAWSVASGLPGEQFF

D: TRBD1
V: TRBV11-3
J: TRBJ1-2
DNA: TGTGCCAGCAGCTCTAGTGGGACAGCCTGGTTTATGGATGGCTACACCTTC
CDR3: CASSSSGTAWFMDGYTF

D: NA
V: TRBV13
J: TRBJ2-3
DNA: TGTGCCAGCAGCTTAGACCCTTCAGGCACAGATACGCAGTATTTT
CDR3: CASSLDPSGTDTQYF

D: TRBD2
V: TRBV19
J: TRBJ2-1
DNA: TGTGCCAGTACCCGACCGGGCGGGGGCTCCTACAATGAGCAGTTCTTC
CDR3: CASTRPGGGSYNEQFF

D: NA
V: TRBV6-1
J: TRBJ2-1
DNA: TGTGCCAGCAGTGAATATCTAGCAATAGCCTACAATGAGCAGTTCTTC
CDR3: CASSEYLAIAYNEQFF

D: NA
V: TRBV7-9
J: TRBJ2-2
DNA: TGTGCCAGCAGCGGTAATAACACCCCCAACACCGGGGAGCTGTTTTTT
CDR3: CASSGNNTPNTGELFF